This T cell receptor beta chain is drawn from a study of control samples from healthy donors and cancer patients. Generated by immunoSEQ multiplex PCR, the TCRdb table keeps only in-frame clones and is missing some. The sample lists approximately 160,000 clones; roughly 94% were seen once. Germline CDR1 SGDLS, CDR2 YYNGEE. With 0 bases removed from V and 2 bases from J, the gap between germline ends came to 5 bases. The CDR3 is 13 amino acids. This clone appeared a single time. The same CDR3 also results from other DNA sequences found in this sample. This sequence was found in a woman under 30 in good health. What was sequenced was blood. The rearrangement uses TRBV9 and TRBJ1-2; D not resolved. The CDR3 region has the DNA TGTGCCAGCAGCGTAGGGGGAAACTATGGCTACACCTTC. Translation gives CASSVGGNYGYTF.